These T cell receptor beta chains were read from a single sample in a study of T cell responses to AZD1222 COVID-19 vaccine. The assay was immunoSEQ multiplex PCR, and TCRdb's table has in-frame clones only and misses some. The sample has approximately 150,000 clones, around 90% seen once. Here the sequenced sample was peripheral blood, taken on day 0 of AZD1222 vaccination. These receptors all come from an adult in good health. Each CDR3 is given with its conserved first and last residue. Only part of the rows carry a size: once, few, many, or a class if the clone is expanded.

NA	TRBV5-1	CASSWDGGAQPQHF
NA	TRBV3-1/TRBV3-2	CASSGRAGGTGELFF
NA	TRBV23-1	CASRTVGSYEQYF
NA	TRBV2	CASSDSAYVQYF
NA	TRBV9	CASSVGAGAGYEQYF
NA	TRBV5-6	CASSSLQGWNGYTF
few	TRBV6-6	CASSNSGEGYNEQFF
NA	TRBV19	CASSMRLAGGPDTQYF
NA	TRBV7-8	CASSTVKGRLQETQYF
NA	TRBV2	CASSFDEKLFF
NA	TRBV7-9	CASSSLDPGPYNEQFF
NA	TRBV28	CASTGGGNTEAFF
NA	TRBV5-1	CASSLGHRTQNTGELFF
NA	TRBV29-1	CSVAGSNYGYTF
once	TRBV6-6	CASSPGTSGSRTPHSREQFF
NA	TRBV30	CAWSVLAGDEQYF
NA	TRBV19	CASTGGSPSRNQPQHF
NA	TRBV28	CASIRDRASKAFF
medium-sized	TRBV7-3	CASSSPLGGGGNEQFF
once	TRBV5-5	CASSFGLAIEQFF
NA	TRBV7-9	CASRPEGTGADGTGELFF
NA	TRBV18	CASSEVVDTQYF
few	TRBV7-8	CASKEGRGGNQPQHF
NA	TRBV7-2	CASSLGRREGTDTQYF
once	TRBV5-5	CASSSEPGQSTYEQYF
NA	TRBV10-1	CASSEGRGHEAFF
NA	TRBV27	CASTLRGQGQRTGELFF
NA	TRBV19	CASQENTEAFF
NA	TRBV2	CASRTGLAANTGELFF
once	TRBV28	CASSFLGYNEQFF
NA	TRBV19	CASTDGRGARYGYTF
NA	TRBV11-1	CASSFGAGGPSDTQYF
NA	TRBV3-1/TRBV3-2	CASSHQGASGGYTF
NA	TRBV11-3	CASSSILGAEQYF
NA	TRBV4-1	CASSQRGLNTEAFF
NA	TRBV11-2	CASSLNYGYTF
NA	TRBV7-8	CASSRTGGNEKLFF
NA	TRBV12-3/TRBV12-4	CASSPQAKNIQYF
NA	TRBV5-1	CASSQRGGNSYNEQFF
NA	TRBV5-4	CASTLEVYNEQFF
NA	TRBV5-1	CASSFRENTGELFF
NA	TRBV6-6	CASSYLVREQYF
NA	TRBV18	CASSRGLGQESEQYF
NA	TRBV19	CASSMGTGSYEQYF
few	TRBV6-1	CASSEGHLGGETQYF
NA	TRBV4-2	CASSPREWRDTQYF
NA	TRBV12-3/TRBV12-4	CASSYGTGELFF
NA	TRBV10-2	CASTVDHIIYEQYF
once	TRBV18	CASSPGLEGEQYF
NA	TRBV14	CASSQDLGRETQYF
NA	TRBV2	CASSESAANTEAFF
NA	TRBV6-2/TRBV6-3	CASSVGYGYTF
NA	TRBV3-1/TRBV3-2	CASSQVGAGGHNEQFF
NA	TRBV10-1	CASSDHHGRDNEQFF
NA	TRBV5-4	CASSWGMWDNSPLHF
NA	TRBV14	CASSQEPGTGTGKLFF
NA	TRBV5-6	CASSLREVGETQYF
NA	TRBV19	CASSVFPGDPQYF
NA	TRBV7-9	CASSLGLAGVNDEQFF
NA	TRBV18	CASSPPPGNNQPQHF